This T cell receptor (beta chain) was captured by sequencing in a study of identical twins. This CDR3 contains 15 residues. From germline, CDR1 is SGHAT and CDR2 FQNNGV. The trim removed 3 bases at V and 0 bases at J, leaving 5 bases unmatched. Overall study results and limits: Partly confounded zero-insertion analyses could result from invariant MAIT and iNKT cells. Fewer insertions characterized abundant cord blood beta clonotypes, whereas memory repertoires showed none.

A word on this clonotype: The antigen remains unidentified.

After template switching added a universal primer site, the resulting cDNA carried unique molecular identifiers. Using its own MiXCR run on the 5' RACE reads, TCRdb lists one record per CDR3 protein. The sample consists of 420,000 or so distinct CDR3 sequences, about 18% of them appearing once. All donors were healthy Caucasians. The chain is built from TRBV11-2 and TRBJ2-7; 7 nucleotides line up with TRBD1. Sequenced material: naive T cells sorted from blood. This clonotype was obtained from a middle-aged man in good health. The CDR3 coding sequence is TGTGCCAGCAGCTTTGGGGACAGATCCTCCTACGAGCAGTACTTC. Its protein product is CASSFGDRSSYEQYF.